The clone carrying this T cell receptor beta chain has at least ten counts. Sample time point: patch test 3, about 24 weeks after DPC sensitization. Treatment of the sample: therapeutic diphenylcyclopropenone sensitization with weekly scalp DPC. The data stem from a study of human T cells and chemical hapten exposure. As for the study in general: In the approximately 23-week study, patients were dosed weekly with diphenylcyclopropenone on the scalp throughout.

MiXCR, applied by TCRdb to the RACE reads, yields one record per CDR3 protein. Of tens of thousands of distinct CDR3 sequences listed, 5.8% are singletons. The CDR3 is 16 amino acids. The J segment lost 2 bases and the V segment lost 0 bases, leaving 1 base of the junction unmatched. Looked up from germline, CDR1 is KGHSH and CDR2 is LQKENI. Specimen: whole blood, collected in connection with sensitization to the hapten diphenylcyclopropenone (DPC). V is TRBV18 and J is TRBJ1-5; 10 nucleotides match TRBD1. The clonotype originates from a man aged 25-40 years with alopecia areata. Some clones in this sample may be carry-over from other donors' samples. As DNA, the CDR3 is TGTGCCAGCTCACCACCCGGGACAGGGGGCAATCAGCCCCAGCATTTT. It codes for CASSPPGTGGNQPQHF.